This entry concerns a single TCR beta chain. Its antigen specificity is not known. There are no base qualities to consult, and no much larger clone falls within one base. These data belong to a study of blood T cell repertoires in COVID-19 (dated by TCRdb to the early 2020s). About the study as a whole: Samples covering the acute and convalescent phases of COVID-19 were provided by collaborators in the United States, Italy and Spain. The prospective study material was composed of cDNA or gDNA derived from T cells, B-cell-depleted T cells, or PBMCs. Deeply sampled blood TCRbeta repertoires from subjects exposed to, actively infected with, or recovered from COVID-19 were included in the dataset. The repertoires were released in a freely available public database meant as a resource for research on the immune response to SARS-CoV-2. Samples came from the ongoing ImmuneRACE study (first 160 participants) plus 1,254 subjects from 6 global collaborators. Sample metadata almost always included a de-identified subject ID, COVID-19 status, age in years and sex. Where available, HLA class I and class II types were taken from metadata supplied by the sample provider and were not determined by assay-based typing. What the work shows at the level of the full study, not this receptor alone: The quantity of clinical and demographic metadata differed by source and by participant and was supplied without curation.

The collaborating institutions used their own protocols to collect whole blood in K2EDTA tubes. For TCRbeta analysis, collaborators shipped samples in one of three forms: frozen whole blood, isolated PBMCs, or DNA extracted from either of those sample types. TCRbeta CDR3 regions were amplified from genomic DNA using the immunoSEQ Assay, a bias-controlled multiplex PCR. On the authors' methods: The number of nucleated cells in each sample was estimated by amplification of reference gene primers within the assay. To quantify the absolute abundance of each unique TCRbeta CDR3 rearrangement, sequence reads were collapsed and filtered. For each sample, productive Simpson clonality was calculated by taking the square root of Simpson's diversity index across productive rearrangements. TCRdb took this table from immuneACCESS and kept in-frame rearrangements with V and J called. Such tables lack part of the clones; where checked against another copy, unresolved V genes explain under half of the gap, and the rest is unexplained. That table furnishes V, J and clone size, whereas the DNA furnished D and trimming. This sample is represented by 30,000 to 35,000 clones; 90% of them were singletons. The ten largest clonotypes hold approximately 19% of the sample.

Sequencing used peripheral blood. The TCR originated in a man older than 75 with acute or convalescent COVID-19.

The nucleotides are TGCGCCAGCAGCTTGGACAGCTTCTATGGCTACACCTTC. Its product reads: CASSLDSFYGYTF. The chain is made from TRBV5-1 and TRBJ1-2; the D gene cannot be named for sure. As encoded in the germline V gene, CDR1 is SGHRS while CDR2 is YFSETQ. V is cut by 0 bases and J by 4 bases, and the space between the germline ends is 7 bases. The CDR3 sequence holds 13 residues, the cysteine and phenylalanine included. Just CDR3 DNA is preserved here, 39 bases in frame from base 1.